The T cell receptor (beta chain) described here comes from a study of molecular identifiers for immune sequencing clone quantification. Study at large: Naive CD8 cell RNA, from approximately 20,000 or 100,000 cells, was split five ways in replicates, with four sequenced.

TCRdb fed the PCR reads into MiXCR, producing one record per CDR3 protein. In the table there are under 800,000 distinct CDR3 sequences, less than 30% of which are singletons. Germline V lookup: CDR1 LGHDT, CDR2 YNNKEL (reference sequence). The CDR3 length is 18 residues. V lost 0 bases to trimming and J lost 4 bases, with 18 bases between them. This TCR was sampled from a human donor in good health. Some libraries in this study had Jurkat cell RNA spiked in. The material sequenced was naive CD8+ T cells from blood, with Jurkat cell RNA spiked in. Subset in this sample: FACS-sorted CD8+CD4-CCR7+CD45RA+ naive T cells. The chain uses TRBV3-1 and TRBJ2-2; TRBD1 might be the D (7 bases). This CDR3 reads CASSQETPGGYFTGELFF. As DNA, the CDR3 is TGTGCCAGCAGCCAAGAGACCCCAGGGGGGTATTTCACCGGGGAGCTGTTTTTT.